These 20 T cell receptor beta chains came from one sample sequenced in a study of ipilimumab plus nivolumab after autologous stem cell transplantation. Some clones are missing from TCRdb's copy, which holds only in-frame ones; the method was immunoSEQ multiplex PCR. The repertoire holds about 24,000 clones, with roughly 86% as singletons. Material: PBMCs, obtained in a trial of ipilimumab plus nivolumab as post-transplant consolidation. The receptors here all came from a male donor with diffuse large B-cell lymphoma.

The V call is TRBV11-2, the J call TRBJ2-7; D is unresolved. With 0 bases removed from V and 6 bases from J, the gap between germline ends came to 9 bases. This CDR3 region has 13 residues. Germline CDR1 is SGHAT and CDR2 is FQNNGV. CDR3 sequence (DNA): TGTGCCAGCAGCTTAGATAGCAGGCGCGAGCAGTACTTC. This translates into CASSLDSRREQYF.

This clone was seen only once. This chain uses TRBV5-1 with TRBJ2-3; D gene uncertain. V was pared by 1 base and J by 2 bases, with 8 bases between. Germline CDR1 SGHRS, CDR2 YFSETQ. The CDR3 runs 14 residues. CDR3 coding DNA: TGCGCCAGCAGCTTGATCCAGAACACAGATACGCAGTATTTT. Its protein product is CASSLIQNTDTQYF.

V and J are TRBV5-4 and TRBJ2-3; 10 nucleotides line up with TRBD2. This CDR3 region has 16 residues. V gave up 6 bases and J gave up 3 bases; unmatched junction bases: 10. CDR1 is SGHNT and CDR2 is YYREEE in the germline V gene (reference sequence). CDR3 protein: CASNPAGGPVTDTQYF. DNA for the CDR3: TGTGCCAGCAACCCAGCGGGGGGGCCTGTGACAGATACGCAGTATTTT.

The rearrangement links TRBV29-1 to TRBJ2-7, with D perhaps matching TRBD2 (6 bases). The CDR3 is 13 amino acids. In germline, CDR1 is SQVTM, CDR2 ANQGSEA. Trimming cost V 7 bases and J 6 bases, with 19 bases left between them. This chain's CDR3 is CSGSRGLSGEQYF. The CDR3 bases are TGCAGCGGTTCGCGGGGCCTGAGCGGCGAGCAGTACTTC.

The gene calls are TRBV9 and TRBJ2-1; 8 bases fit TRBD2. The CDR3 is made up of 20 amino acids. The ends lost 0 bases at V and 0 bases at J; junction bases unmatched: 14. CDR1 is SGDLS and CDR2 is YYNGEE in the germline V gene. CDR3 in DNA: TGTGCCAGCAGCGTAGGTCTAGCGGGCTACCAATTGCTCTCCTACAATGAGCAGTTCTTC. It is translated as CASSVGLAGYQLLSYNEQFF.

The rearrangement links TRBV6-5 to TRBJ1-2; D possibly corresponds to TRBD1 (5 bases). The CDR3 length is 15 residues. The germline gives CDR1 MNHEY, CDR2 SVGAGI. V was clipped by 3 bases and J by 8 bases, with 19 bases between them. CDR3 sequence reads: CASSYQKGGTLGYTF. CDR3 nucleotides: TGTGCCAGCAGTTATCAAAAAGGCGGGACGCTCGGCTACACCTTC.

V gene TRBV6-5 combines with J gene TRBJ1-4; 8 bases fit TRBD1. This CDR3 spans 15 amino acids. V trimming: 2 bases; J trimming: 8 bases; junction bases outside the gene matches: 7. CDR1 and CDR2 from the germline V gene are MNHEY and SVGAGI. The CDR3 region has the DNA TGTGCCAGCAGTTACCGGCGGACAGGGCGAGAAAAACTGTTTTTT. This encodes CASSYRRTGREKLFF.

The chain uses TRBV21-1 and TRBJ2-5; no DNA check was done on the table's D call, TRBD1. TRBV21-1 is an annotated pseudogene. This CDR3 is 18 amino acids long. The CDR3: CASSKICGAGHLQETQYF. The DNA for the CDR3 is TGTGCCAGCAGCAAAATTTGTGGGGCAGGGCACTTACAAGAGACCCAGTACTTC.

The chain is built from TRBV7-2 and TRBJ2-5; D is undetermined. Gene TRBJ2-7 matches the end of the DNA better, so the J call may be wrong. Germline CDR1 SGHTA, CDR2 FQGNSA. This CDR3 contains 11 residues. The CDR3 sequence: CASSLFDEQYF. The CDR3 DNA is TGTGCCAGCAGCTTGTTCGACGAGCAGTACTTC.

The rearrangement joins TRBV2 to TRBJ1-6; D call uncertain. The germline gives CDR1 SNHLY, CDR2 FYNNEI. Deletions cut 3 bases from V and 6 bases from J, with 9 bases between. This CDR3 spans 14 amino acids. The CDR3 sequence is CASSDAARNSPLHF. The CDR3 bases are TGTGCCAGCAGTGACGCAGCCCGTAATTCACCCCTCCACTTT. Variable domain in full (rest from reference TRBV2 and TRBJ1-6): EPEVTQTPSHQVTQMGQEVILRCVPISNHLYFYWYRQILGQKVEFLVSFYNNEISEKSEIFDDQFSVERPDGSNFTLKIRSTKLEDSAMYFCASSDAARNSPLHFGNGTRLTVT.

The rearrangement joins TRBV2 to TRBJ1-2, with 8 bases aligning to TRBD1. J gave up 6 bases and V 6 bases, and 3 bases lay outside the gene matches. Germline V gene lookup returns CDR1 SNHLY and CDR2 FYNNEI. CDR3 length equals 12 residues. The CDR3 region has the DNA TGTGCCAGCAGGCAGGGGGCTGATGGCTACACCTTC. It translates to CASRQGADGYTF.

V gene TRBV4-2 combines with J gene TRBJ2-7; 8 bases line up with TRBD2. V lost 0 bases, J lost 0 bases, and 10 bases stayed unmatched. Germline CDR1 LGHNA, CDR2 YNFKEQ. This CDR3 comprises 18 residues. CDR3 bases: TGTGCCAGCAGCCAAGATCTTAGTGGCGGGGGGATCTCCTACGAGCAGTACTTC. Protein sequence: CASSQDLSGGGISYEQYF.

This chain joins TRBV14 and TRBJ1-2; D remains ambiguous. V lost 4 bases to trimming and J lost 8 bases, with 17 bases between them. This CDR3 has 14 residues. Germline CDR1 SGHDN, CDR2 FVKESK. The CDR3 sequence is CASSPGDTPWGYTF. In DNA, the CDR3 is TGTGCCAGCAGCCCTGGTGACACTCCGTGGGGCTACACCTTC. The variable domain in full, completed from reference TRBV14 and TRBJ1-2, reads EAGVTQFPSHSVIEKGQTVTLRCDPISGHDNLYWYRRVMGKEIKFLLHFVKESKQDESGMPNNRFLAERTGGTYSTLKVQPAELEDSGVYFCASSPGDTPWGYTFGSGTRLTVV.

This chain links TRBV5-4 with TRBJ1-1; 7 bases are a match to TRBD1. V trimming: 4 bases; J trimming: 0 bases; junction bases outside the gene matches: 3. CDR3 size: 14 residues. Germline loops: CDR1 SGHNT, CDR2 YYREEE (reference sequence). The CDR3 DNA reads TGTGCCAGCAGCCGACAGGGATTGAACACTGAAGCTTTCTTT. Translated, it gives CASSRQGLNTEAFF.

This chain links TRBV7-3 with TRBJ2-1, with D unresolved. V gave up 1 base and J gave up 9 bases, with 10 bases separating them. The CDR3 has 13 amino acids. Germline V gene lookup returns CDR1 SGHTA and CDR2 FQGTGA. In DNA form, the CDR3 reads TGTGCCAGCAGCTTAAGTACGGGTGCTGAGCAGTTCTTC. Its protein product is CASSLSTGAEQFF.

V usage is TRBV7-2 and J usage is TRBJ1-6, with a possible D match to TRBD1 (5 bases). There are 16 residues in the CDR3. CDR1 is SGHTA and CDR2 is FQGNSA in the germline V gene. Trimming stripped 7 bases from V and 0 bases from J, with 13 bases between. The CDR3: CASNVGGSSYNSPLHF. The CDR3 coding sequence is TGTGCCAGCAACGTGGGGGGGAGCTCCTATAATTCACCCCTCCACTTT.

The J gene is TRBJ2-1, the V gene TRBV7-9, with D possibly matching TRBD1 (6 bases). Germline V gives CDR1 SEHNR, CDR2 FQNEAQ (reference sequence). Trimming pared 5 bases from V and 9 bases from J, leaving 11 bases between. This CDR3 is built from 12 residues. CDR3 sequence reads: CASSPQGFEQFF. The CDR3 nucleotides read TGTGCCAGCAGCCCACAGGGCTTTGAGCAGTTCTTC.

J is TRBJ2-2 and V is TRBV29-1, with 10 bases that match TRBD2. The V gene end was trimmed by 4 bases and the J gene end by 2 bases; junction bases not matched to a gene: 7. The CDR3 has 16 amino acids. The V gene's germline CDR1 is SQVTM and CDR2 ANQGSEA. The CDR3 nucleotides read TGCAGCGTTGGTCCTAGCGGGGGACAAAACACCGGGGAGCTGTTTTTT. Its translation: CSVGPSGGQNTGELFF.

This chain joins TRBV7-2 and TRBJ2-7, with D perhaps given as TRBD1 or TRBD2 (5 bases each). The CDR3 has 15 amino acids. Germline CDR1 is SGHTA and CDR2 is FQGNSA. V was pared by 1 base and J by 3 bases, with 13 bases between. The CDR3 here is CASSLGEGSYYEQYF. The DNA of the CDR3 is TGTGCCAGCAGCTTAGGAGAGGGGAGCTACTACGAGCAGTACTTC. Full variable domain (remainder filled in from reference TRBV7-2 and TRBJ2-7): GAGVSQSPSNKVTEKGKDVELRCDPISGHTALYWYRQSLGQGLEFLIYFQGNSAPDKSGLPSDRFSAERTGGSVSTLTIQRTQQEDSAVYLCASSLGEGSYYEQYFGPGTRLTVT.

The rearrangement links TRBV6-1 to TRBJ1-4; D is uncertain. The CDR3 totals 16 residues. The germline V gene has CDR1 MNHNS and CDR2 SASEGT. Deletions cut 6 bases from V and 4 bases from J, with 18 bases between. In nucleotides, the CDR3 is TGTGCCAGCAGCGAATTGGAGGACGGCCGTAATGAAAAACTGTTTTTT. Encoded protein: CASSELEDGRNEKLFF.